These 22 T cell receptor beta chains came from one sample sequenced in a study of T-cell memory formation after mild COVID-19. One entry per CDR3 protein, called by TCRdb with MiXCR from the 5' RACE reads. The table includes roughly 220,000 distinct CDR3 sequences, over 9% detected once. The sample taken for sequencing was PBMCs or a T cell subset sorted from them (not recorded which). These receptor sequences come from a man younger than 35 who had mild COVID-19 (a few samples of this study predate the infection). Cell type and time point are not known.

The rearrangement joins TRBV6-5 to TRBJ2-1, with 16 positions matching TRBD2. V dropped 6 bases and J dropped 9; count of bases not matched to a gene: 14. CDR1 is MNHEY and CDR2 is SVGAGI in the germline V gene. This CDR3 contains 18 residues. The CDR3 sequence: CASSQGTSGGASFGEQFF. CDR3 DNA sequence: TGTGCCAGCAGCCAAGGGACTAGCGGGGGGGCCTCATTCGGTGAGCAGTTCTTC.

The chain carries TRBV9 and TRBJ2-7; D ambiguous. Trimming cost V 4 bases and J 2 bases, with 19 bases left between them. The length of the CDR3 is 16 residues. Germline lookup yields CDR1 SGDLS and CDR2 YYNGEE. Written as DNA, the CDR3 is TGTGCCAGCAGCCCCCGGGTAGAAGGAAAGACCTACGAGCAGTACGTC. It is translated as CASSPRVEGKTYEQYV.

The chain combines TRBV10-3 with TRBJ1-2, with 10 bases aligning to TRBD1. CDR3 length: 15 residues. Germline assignment: CDR1 ENHRY and CDR2 SYGVKD. The trim removed 3 bases at V and 6 bases at J, leaving 7 bases unmatched. The CDR3 DNA is TGTGCCATCAGTGACATAGGGACAGGGGAAGATGGCTACACCTTC. As protein: CAISDIGTGEDGYTF.

This clonotype occurred many times. This rearrangement joins TRBV5-1 to TRBJ1-1; possibly TRBD1 for D (6 bases). CDR1 is SGHRS and CDR2 is YFSETQ in the germline V gene. This CDR3 has 14 residues. The V end was cut by 0 bases, the J end by 11 bases, with 17 bases between. The CDR3 DNA sequence: TGCGCCAGCAGCTTGGTTGAGGGGGACTCCGGGGCTTTCTTT. This translates into CASSLVEGDSGAFF.

The rearrangement uses TRBV5-1 and TRBJ1-4; no firm D call. Germline V lookup: CDR1 SGHRS, CDR2 YFSETQ. V lost 2 bases and J lost 5, with 13 bases in between. The CDR3 has 15 residues. The CDR3 coding sequence is TGCGCCAGCAGCTTTGGAGTGCAAGGCAATGAAAAACTGTTTTTT. Translation gives CASSFGVQGNEKLFF.

This clonotype was seen more than once but under ten times. The chain carries TRBV25-1 and TRBJ1-2; 9 bases match TRBD1. This CDR3 is built from 16 residues. Trimming cost V 2 bases and J 4 bases; bases outside gene matches: 8. Germline CDR1 reads MGHDK; CDR2 reads SYGVNS. Here the CDR3 DNA reads TGTGCCAGCAGTGAACCCCGGACAGGGGAAAGCTATGGCTACACCTTC. Amino acids: CASSEPRTGESYGYTF.

The chain carries TRBV29-1 and TRBJ1-2; D ambiguous. Germline V gene sequence: CDR1 SQVTM, CDR2 ANQGSEA. V shed 4 bases and J shed 2 bases, with 11 bases lying between them. CDR3 length equals 13 residues. Here the CDR3 reads CSVVGILNYGYTF. CDR3 bases: TGCAGCGTTGTTGGGATCCTCAACTATGGCTACACCTTC.

This clonotype occurred many times. This chain uses TRBV12-3 or TRBV12-4 with TRBJ2-7; 7 positions agree with TRBD1. CDR3 length: 15 amino acids. After removal of 6 bases from V and 2 bases from J, the junction contained 10 bases not matched to a gene. The CDR3 protein is CASRRGTDSPYEQYF. CDR3 DNA sequence: TGTGCCAGCAGGAGAGGGACAGATTCTCCCTACGAGCAGTACTTC.

The J gene is TRBJ1-5, the V gene TRBV6-2 or TRBV6-3, with D possibly TRBD1 on 6 matching bases. This CDR3 comprises 12 residues. Per germline, CDR1 MNHEY and CDR2 SVGEGT. Trimming stripped 9 bases from V and 9 bases from J, with 15 bases between. This CDR3 reads CASREGGRPQHF. The CDR3 region has the DNA TGTGCCAGTCGGGAAGGGGGGAGGCCCCAGCATTTT.

This clonotype was detected ten times or more. V is TRBV20-1 and J is TRBJ2-7; 8 nucleotides align to TRBD1. V lost 2 bases to trimming and J lost 3 bases; unmatched junction nucleotides: 3. Per germline, CDR1 DFQATT and CDR2 SNEGSKA (reference sequence). This CDR3 is 13 amino acids long. CDR3 in amino acids: CSARHTGGYEQYF. CDR3 nucleotides: TGCAGTGCTAGACATACAGGGGGCTACGAGCAGTACTTC.

This chain joins TRBV6-1 and TRBJ2-7; D remains ambiguous. Germline assignment: CDR1 MNHNS and CDR2 SASEGT. The CDR3 is made up of 15 amino acids. Deletions cut 1 base from V and 4 bases from J, with 14 bases between. The CDR3 DNA is TGTGCCAGCAGTGAAGGAGTTGGCAACTGGTACGAGCAGTACGTC. Its protein product is CASSEGVGNWYEQYV.

This clonotype was detected a few times. V usage is TRBV20-1 and J usage is TRBJ1-4; no firm D call. This CDR3 spans 12 amino acids. Trimming stripped 3 bases from V and 7 bases from J, with 9 bases between. Looked up from germline, CDR1 is DFQATT and CDR2 is SNEGSKA (reference sequence). The CDR3 here is CSASGSSEKLFF. The CDR3 nucleotides are TGCAGTGCTAGCGGCAGTAGTGAAAAACTGTTTTTT.

V usage is TRBV29-1 and J usage is TRBJ2-7, with D possibly TRBD2 on 5 matching bases. There are 14 residues in the CDR3. The germline gives CDR1 SQVTM, CDR2 ANQGSEA. V was clipped by 4 bases and J by 3 bases, with 16 bases between them. The DNA for the CDR3 is TGCAGCGTTGGTAGGGATCGGGGAATCTACGAGCAGTACTTC. Translating gives CSVGRDRGIYEQYF.

CDR3 protein: CSASDGGREQPQHF. The CDR3 nucleotides read TGCAGTGCCTCGGACGGGGGCAGGGAACAGCCCCAGCATTTT. The V gene is TRBV20-1, the J gene TRBJ1-5, with TRBD1 as a possible D gene (6 bases). Trimming took off 6 bases at V and 7 bases at J, with 19 bases between the two ends. Germline V gene lookup returns CDR1 DFQATT and CDR2 SNEGSKA (reference sequence). The CDR3 runs to 14 residues.

This chain uses TRBV10-3 with TRBJ2-1; 16 bases map to TRBD2. CDR3 length: 17 amino acids. The V gene's germline CDR1 is ENHRY and CDR2 SYGVKD. Germline trimming cut 6 bases from V and 2 bases from J; bases unmatched to any gene: 4. The CDR3 loop is CAISWGLAGGPYNEQFF. The CDR3 bases are TGTGCCATCAGCTGGGGACTAGCGGGGGGGCCCTACAATGAGCAGTTCTTC.

The chain uses TRBV6-5 and TRBJ1-1; D is unclear. Trimming cost V 7 bases and J 3 bases, with 9 bases left between them. The V gene's germline CDR1 is MNHEY and CDR2 SVGAGI. This CDR3 is built from 12 residues. CDR3 in amino acids: CASTNGDTEAFF. The CDR3 DNA follows: TGTGCCAGCACCAACGGGGACACTGAAGCTTTCTTT.

The chain recombines TRBV7-9 with TRBJ2-3; D remains ambiguous. The CDR3 runs to 15 residues. Germline CDR1 and CDR2: SEHNR and FQNEAQ (reference sequence). Trimming removed 3 bases from V and 2 bases from J, with 12 bases in between. The CDR3 region has the DNA TGTGCCAGCAGCTTGATGGGAACCCCCACAGATACGCAGTATTTT. Translation gives CASSLMGTPTDTQYF. The full variable domain, with the rest looked up from reference TRBV7-9 and TRBJ2-3, is DTGVSQNPRHKITKRGQNVTFRCDPISEHNRLYWYRQTLGQGPEFLTYFQNEAQLEKSRLLSDRFSAERPKGSFSTLEIQRTEQGDSAMYLCASSLMGTPTDTQYFGPGTRLTVL.

The chain carries TRBV20-1 and TRBJ2-5; D gene unclear. The CDR3 spans 11 residues. Germline V gene data show CDR1 as DFQATT and CDR2 as SNEGSKA (reference sequence). V shed 1 base and J shed 5 bases, with 5 bases lying between them. The DNA for the CDR3 is TGCAGTGCTAGAGTTAGGGAGACCCAGTACTTC. Its protein product is CSARVRETQYF.

This clonotype was counted only a few times. The chain joins TRBV9 to TRBJ2-1; the D gene is possibly TRBD1 (5 bases). This CDR3 is built from 14 residues. Deletions cut 3 bases from V and 9 bases from J, with 16 bases between. The germline gives CDR1 SGDLS, CDR2 YYNGEE. The CDR3 DNA reads TGTGCCAGCAGCGCCGCAGGGTTTGAAGGTGAGCAGTTCTTC. The encoded protein is CASSAAGFEGEQFF.

This clonotype was seen more than once but under ten times. This chain connects TRBV18 to TRBJ2-7; D possibly corresponds to TRBD1 (6 bases). The V end was cut by 0 bases, the J end by 0 bases, with 9 bases between. The CDR3 has 15 amino acids. The germline gives CDR1 KGHSH, CDR2 LQKENI. In nucleotides, the CDR3 is TGTGCCAGCTCACCACCGTCACAGGGCTCCTACGAGCAGTACTTC. Its translation is CASSPPSQGSYEQYF.

This clonotype showed up just a few times. The chain couples TRBV12-3 or TRBV12-4 to TRBJ2-3; D gene unclear. The CDR3 spans 12 residues. V lost 2 bases to trimming and J lost 4 bases, with 4 bases between them. The CDR3 protein is CASSLTSDTQYF. Here the CDR3 DNA reads TGTGCCAGCAGTTTAACATCAGATACGCAGTATTTT.

This clonotype showed up just a few times. The V and J genes are TRBV20-1 and TRBJ2-2, with D possibly being TRBD2 (6 bases). Germline-derived CDR1 and CDR2 are DFQATT and SNEGSKA (reference sequence). The V gene lost 3 bases and the J gene lost 3 bases, with 17 bases spanning the gap. The length of the CDR3 is 16 residues. The chain's CDR3 is CSASRAGREDTGELFF. The CDR3 nucleotides read TGCAGTGCTAGTCGTGCGGGACGCGAGGACACCGGGGAGCTGTTTTTT.